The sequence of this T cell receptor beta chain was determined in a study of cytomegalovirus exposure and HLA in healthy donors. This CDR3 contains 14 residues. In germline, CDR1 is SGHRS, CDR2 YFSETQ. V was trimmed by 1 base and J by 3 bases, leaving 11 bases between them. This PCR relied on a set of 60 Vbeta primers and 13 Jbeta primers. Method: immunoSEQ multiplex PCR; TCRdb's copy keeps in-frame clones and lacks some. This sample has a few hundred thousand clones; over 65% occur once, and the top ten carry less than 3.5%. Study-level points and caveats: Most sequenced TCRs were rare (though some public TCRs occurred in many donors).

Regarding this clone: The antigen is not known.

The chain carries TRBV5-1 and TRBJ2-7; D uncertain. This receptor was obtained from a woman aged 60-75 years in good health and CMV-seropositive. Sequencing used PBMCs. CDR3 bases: TGCGCCAGCAGCTTGACAGTCGCCGGCTACGAGCAGTACTTC. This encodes CASSLTVAGYEQYF.